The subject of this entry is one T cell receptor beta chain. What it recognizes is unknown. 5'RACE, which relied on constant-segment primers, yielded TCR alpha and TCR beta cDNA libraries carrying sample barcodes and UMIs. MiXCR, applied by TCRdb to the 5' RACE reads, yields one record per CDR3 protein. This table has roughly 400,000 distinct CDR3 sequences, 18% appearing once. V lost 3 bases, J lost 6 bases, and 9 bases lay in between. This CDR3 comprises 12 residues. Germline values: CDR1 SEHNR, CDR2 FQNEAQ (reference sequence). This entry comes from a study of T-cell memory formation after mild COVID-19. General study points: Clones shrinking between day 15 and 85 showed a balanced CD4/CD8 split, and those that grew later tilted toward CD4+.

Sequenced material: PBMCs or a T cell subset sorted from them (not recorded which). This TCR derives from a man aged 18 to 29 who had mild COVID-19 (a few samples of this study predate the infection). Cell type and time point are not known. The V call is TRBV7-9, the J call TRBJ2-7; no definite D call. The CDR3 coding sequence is TGTGCCAGCAGCTTGGGTGCTTTCGAGCAGTACGTC. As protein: CASSLGAFEQYV.